The clone carrying this T cell receptor (beta chain) was detected ten times or more. What it binds is unknown. The TCR beta profiling, which covered VDJ combination and CDR3 sequence, was carried out using genomic DNA as the template. Each CDR3 protein is one row after TCRdb ran MiXCR on the reads. The sample lists 100,000 to 150,000 distinct CDR3 sequences; almost 40% were seen once. Germline values: CDR1 MGHRA, CDR2 YSYEKL. CDR3 length: 15 amino acids. V lost 0 bases, J lost 5 bases, and 8 bases lay in between. This entry is derived from a study of CD8+CD57+ T cells in acquired aplastic anemia. Study-level information: Sorted CD4+ and CD8+ cells gave a mean 3.2 ug DNA, range about 0.2 to 27.4 ug. General study points: Levels of CD8+ Simpson's diversity were not significantly distinct in patients versus controls.

Whoever was chosen for sequencing had shown CD8+CD57+ cell expansion by flow cytometry. Sample: sorted CD4+, CD8+, or CD8+CD57+ T cells (not recorded which) from PBMCs. The clonotype originates from a human donor with aplastic anemia. The chain links TRBV4-1 to TRBJ1-6; no definite D call. The CDR3 nucleotides are TGCGCCAGCAGCCAAGAATCGGCAAATAATTCACCCCTCCACTTT. Translation: CASSQESANNSPLHF.